What follows are 23 T cell receptor beta chains derived from one specimen sequenced in a study of blood T cells in healthy people across ages (dated by TCRdb to between 2014 and 2016). Library prep was done by 5' RACE. Sequencing was carried out with an Illumina HiSeq 2500. The second PCR ran for about 6 to 12 cycles and used a J-beta primer mix along with a sample-barcoded 5' primer. In-frame beta chains were kept once TCRdb had trimmed the public reads at Q25 with fastp and called clones with MiXCR. Each record represents a unique CDR3 protein, reported with the most common genes and DNA among its rows. For this sample there are about 940,000 distinct CDR3 sequences; 45% to 50% appear just once. The ten biggest clones cover roughly 13% of the sample. The sequencing input was blood. Receptor source: a man aged 30-40 years in good health.

V is TRBV7-2 and J is TRBJ2-2; no reliable D call. Germline CDR1 and CDR2: SGHTA and FQGNSA. The V end lost 1 base, the J end lost 7 bases, and 4 bases lay between the germline ends. This CDR3 is 12 amino acids long. The CDR3 spells CASSLGLGELFF. Written as DNA, the CDR3 is TGTGCCAGCAGCTTAGGTCTCGGGGAGCTGTTTTTT.

The chain joins TRBV12-3 or TRBV12-4 to TRBJ2-3, with 15 bases aligning to TRBD2. The CDR3 runs 23 residues. V lost 2 bases, J lost 0 bases, and 18 bases stayed unmatched. CDR3 nucleotides: TGTGCCAGCAGTTTATCCCTCTACATGTCGGGACTAGCGGGGGGTCTTAGCACAGATACGCAGTATTTT. Translated, it gives CASSLSLYMSGLAGGLSTDTQYF.

This clonotype was seen more than once but under ten times. This chain links TRBV9 with TRBJ1-2; D might be TRBD1 (5 bases). The germline V and J ends were trimmed by 0 bases and 3 bases, with 9 bases remaining between them. The CDR3 sequence is 14 residues long. CDR1 and CDR2 from the germline V gene are SGDLS and YYNGEE. CDR3 amino acids: CASSVGRDDYGYTF. CDR3 DNA sequence: TGTGCCAGCAGCGTAGGCAGGGATGACTATGGCTACACCTTC.

This clonotype appeared a few times. This chain joins TRBV7-2 and TRBJ1-4; D unresolved. Germline CDR1 reads SGHTA; CDR2 reads FQGNSA. This CDR3 has 16 amino acids. Trimming removed 5 bases at V and 3 bases at J, with 16 bases between. This CDR3 reads CASSLSNGWANEKLFF. Written as DNA, the CDR3 is TGTGCCAGCAGCCTAAGTAATGGGTGGGCTAATGAAAAACTGTTTTTT.

Turning to this clonotype: This may be a read error: a much more frequent sequence differs by one nucleotide. This CDR3 reads CACSQGLFGTDTQYF. As DNA, the CDR3 is TGTGCCTGCAGCCAAGGGCTCTTCGGCACAGATACGCAGTATTTT. The chain joins TRBV14 to TRBJ2-3; D gene unclear. Germline CDR1 and CDR2: SGHDN and FVKESK. The CDR3 totals 15 residues.

The V call is TRBV20-1, the J call TRBJ2-7; TRBD1 matches 7 bases. The J segment lost 0 bases and the V segment lost 4 bases, leaving 6 bases of the junction unmatched. CDR1 DFQATT and CDR2 SNEGSKA come from the germline V gene (reference sequence). CDR3 length: 14 residues. The CDR3 DNA reads TGCAGTGCTACGAACAGGGGTAGCTCCTACGAGCAGTACTTC. This codes for CSATNRGSSYEQYF.

This clonotype was seen only a few times. The chain uses TRBV24-1 and TRBJ2-3; 9 bases are shared with TRBD2. J was trimmed by 2 bases and V by 3 bases; bases with no gene match: 5. Germline values: CDR1 KGHDR, CDR2 SFDVKD. CDR3 length: 16 residues. The CDR3 DNA is TGTGCCACCAGTGATACAGCGGGGGGTCACACAGATACGCAGTATTTT. It codes for CATSDTAGGHTDTQYF.

The chain has TRBV29-1 and TRBJ1-2; a weak D match, TRBD1 (6 bases). The germline gives CDR1 SQVTM, CDR2 ANQGSEA. The length of the CDR3 is 17 residues. The V gene lost 3 bases and the J gene lost 4 bases, with 24 bases spanning the gap. The CDR3 coding sequence is TGCAGCGTTGACCGACCTACAGGGTTAGGCCTTGGCTATGGCTACACCTTC. Translated: CSVDRPTGLGLGYGYTF.

This clonotype was seen ten or more times. V and J are TRBV27 and TRBJ2-2; 9 bases match TRBD1. The CDR3 contains 16 residues. V dropped 6 bases and J dropped 2; count of bases not matched to a gene: 7. The germline CDR1 and CDR2 sequences are MNHEY and SMNVEV (reference sequence). The CDR3 protein is CASSRLTGGNTGELFF. The CDR3, as DNA: TGTGCCAGCAGCCGACTCACAGGGGGCAACACCGGGGAGCTGTTTTTT.

The chain has TRBV11-1 and TRBJ2-7; D uncertain. Trimming stripped 3 bases from V and 5 bases from J, with 8 bases between. The germline gives CDR1 SGHAT, CDR2 FQDESV (reference sequence). CDR3 length equals 12 residues. CDR3 protein: CASSLRNNEQYF. CDR3 sequence (DNA): TGTGCCAGCAGCTTGAGGAACAACGAGCAGTACTTC. The variable domain in full, with the rest retrieved from reference TRBV11-1 and TRBJ2-7, is EAEVAQSPRYKITEKSQAVAFWCDPISGHATLYWYRQILGQGPELLVQFQDESVVDDSQLPKDRFSAERLKGVDSTLKIQPAELGDSAMYLCASSLRNNEQYFGPGTRLTVT.

The chain links TRBV5-1 to TRBJ2-5; D possibly corresponds to TRBD2 (7 bases). Germline V gives CDR1 SGHRS, CDR2 YFSETQ. Trimming took 5 bases from V and 1 from J, leaving 15 bases between them. This CDR3 contains 15 residues. CDR3 region: CASSSGGSIQETQYF. CDR3 nucleotide sequence: TGCGCCAGCAGTTCGGGGGGCTCGATCCAAGAGACCCAGTACTTC.

This chain links TRBV20-1 with TRBJ2-3, with 11 bases aligning to TRBD2. The CDR3 consists of 16 residues. Germline lookup yields CDR1 DFQATT and CDR2 SNEGSKA (reference sequence). V lost 3 bases to trimming and J lost 2 bases; unmatched junction nucleotides: 7. This CDR3 is CSARVAGGPDTDTQYF. The DNA for the CDR3 is TGCAGTGCTAGGGTAGCGGGGGGGCCTGACACAGATACGCAGTATTTT.

This clonotype was detected a few times. The CDR3, as DNA: TGTGCCAGCAGCCCCTACGGACAGGGGCTGCACGAGCAGTACTTC. Encoded protein: CASSPYGQGLHEQYF. The V gene is TRBV4-2, the J gene TRBJ2-7, with 9 bases lining up with TRBD1. V dropped 4 bases and J dropped 5; count of bases not matched to a gene: 9. The CDR3 runs to 15 residues. In germline, CDR1 is LGHNA, CDR2 YNFKEQ.

The chain joins TRBV10-3 to TRBJ2-7, with TRBD1 matching 8 bases. The CDR3 length is 15 residues. CDR1 ENHRY and CDR2 SYGVKD come from the germline V gene. Germline trimming cut 3 bases from V and 6 bases from J; bases unmatched to any gene: 10. The CDR3 is CAISDAQDRGSEQYF. Here the CDR3 DNA reads TGTGCCATCAGTGACGCCCAAGACAGGGGCAGCGAGCAGTACTTC.

DNA for the CDR3: TGCGCCAGCAGCTTTGACAGACCAACTAATGAAAAACTGTTTTTT. This encodes CASSFDRPTNEKLFF. The V and J genes are TRBV5-1 and TRBJ1-4, with D possibly being TRBD1 (5 bases). The V end lost 2 bases, the J end lost 0 bases, and 8 bases lay between the germline ends. This CDR3 comprises 15 residues. CDR1 and CDR2 (germline): SGHRS, YFSETQ. The variable domain in full, with the rest retrieved from reference TRBV5-1 and TRBJ1-4, is KAGVTQTPRYLIKTRGQQVTLSCSPISGHRSVSWYQQTPGQGLQFLFEYFSETQRNKGNFPGRFSGRQFSNSRSEMNVSTLELGDSALYLCASSFDRPTNEKLFFGSGTQLSVL.

This rearrangement joins TRBV20-1 to TRBJ2-5; 7 nucleotides agree with TRBD2. V trimming: 6 bases; J trimming: 1 base; junction bases outside the gene matches: 5. Germline loops: CDR1 DFQATT, CDR2 SNEGSKA (reference sequence). This CDR3 has 13 amino acids. The CDR3: CSAGREVQETQYF. DNA of the CDR3: TGCAGTGCGGGACGGGAGGTCCAAGAGACCCAGTACTTC.

The chain combines TRBV21-1 with TRBJ1-5. TRBV21-1 is a recognized pseudogene. The CDR3 is made up of 18 amino acids. CDR3: CASSKGAQCQPGHQPQHF. In DNA form, the CDR3 reads TGTGCCAGCAGCAAAGGGGCCCAGTGCCAGCCAGGCCATCAGCCCCAGCATTTT.

The table lists this clonotype with a count of one. The chain has TRBV21-1 and TRBJ2-3. TRBV21-1 is a pseudogene segment. The CDR3 sequence is 17 residues long. The CDR3 bases are TGTGCCAGCAGCAAACGTTGGCTTGACGAGGCCGTAGATACGCAGTATTTT. Its protein is CASSKRWLDEAVDTQYF.

This clonotype was detected only a few times. The rearrangement links TRBV18 to TRBJ1-6; TRBD1 matches 8 bases. The CDR3 has 15 amino acids. Germline-derived CDR1 and CDR2 are KGHSH and LQKENI. V shed 3 bases and J 8 bases; nucleotides not matched to a gene: 6. Written as DNA, the CDR3 is TGTGCCAGCTCACCTGGACAGGGAGAATATTCACCCCTCCACTTT. Its translation: CASSPGQGEYSPLHF.

The J gene is TRBJ2-7, the V gene TRBV9; 7 nucleotides line up with TRBD2. The CDR3 extends over 14 amino acids. The germline V gene encodes CDR1 SGDLS and CDR2 YYNGEE. J gave up 6 bases and V 4 bases, and 10 bases lay outside the gene matches. CDR3 sequence: CASSLFSGFGEQYF. CDR3 DNA: TGTGCCAGCAGCCTATTTAGCGGGTTTGGCGAGCAGTACTTC.

V and J are TRBV7-9 and TRBJ2-2; TRBD2 matches 10 bases. V shed 5 bases, J shed 6 bases, and the junction held 9 bases outside the gene matches. The CDR3 runs to 16 residues. Germline V gene lookup returns CDR1 SEHNR and CDR2 FQNEAQ (reference sequence). The CDR3 region has the DNA TGTGCCAGCAGCCCGCAGCGGGGGGGCTGGTCCGGGGAGCTGTTTTTT. This translates into CASSPQRGGWSGELFF.

V is TRBV2 and J is TRBJ2-5, with TRBD2 as a possible D gene (5 bases). V lost 7 bases and J 3 bases, leaving 9 bases between the germline ends. From germline, CDR1 is SNHLY and CDR2 FYNNEI. The CDR3 spans 12 residues. This chain's CDR3 is CASKQAEETQYF. DNA of the CDR3: TGTGCCAGCAAGCAAGCGGAAGAGACCCAGTACTTC.

The chain is built from TRBV20-1 and TRBJ1-1; D remains ambiguous. V was cut by 0 bases and J by 3 bases, with 8 bases left in between. CDR1 and CDR2 from the germline V gene are DFQATT and SNEGSKA (reference sequence). The CDR3 loop spans 13 amino acids. CDR3 sequence (DNA): TGCAGTGCTAGAGATAGTGGGGACACTGAAGCTTTCTTT. Protein sequence: CSARDSGDTEAFF.